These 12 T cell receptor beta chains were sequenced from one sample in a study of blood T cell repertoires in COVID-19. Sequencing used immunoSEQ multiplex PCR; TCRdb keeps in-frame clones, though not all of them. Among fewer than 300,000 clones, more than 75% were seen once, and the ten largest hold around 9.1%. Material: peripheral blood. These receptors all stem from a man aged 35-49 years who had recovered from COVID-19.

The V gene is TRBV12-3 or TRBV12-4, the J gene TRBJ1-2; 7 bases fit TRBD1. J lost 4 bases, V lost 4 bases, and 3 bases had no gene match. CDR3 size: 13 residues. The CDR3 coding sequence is TGTGCCAGCAGTTCCGGACAGGCCTATGGCTACACCTTC. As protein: CASSSGQAYGYTF.

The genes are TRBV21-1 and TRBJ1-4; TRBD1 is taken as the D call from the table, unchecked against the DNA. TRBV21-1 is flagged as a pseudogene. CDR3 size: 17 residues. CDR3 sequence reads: CASANRRTGGACEKLFF. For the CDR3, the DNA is TGTGCCAGCGCTAACCGACGGACAGGGGGCGCCTGTGAAAAACTGTTTTTT.

The CDR3 loop is CASSLGEAGVLGELFF. CDR3 DNA sequence: TGTGCCAGCAGCTTAGGGGAAGCGGGAGTTCTGGGGGAGCTGTTTTTT. This sequence joins TRBV7-2 and TRBJ2-2; 8 bases fit TRBD2. V shed 1 base and J 8 bases; nucleotides not matched to a gene: 9. The CDR3 consists of 16 residues. Per the germline V gene, CDR1 is SGHTA and CDR2 is FQGNSA.

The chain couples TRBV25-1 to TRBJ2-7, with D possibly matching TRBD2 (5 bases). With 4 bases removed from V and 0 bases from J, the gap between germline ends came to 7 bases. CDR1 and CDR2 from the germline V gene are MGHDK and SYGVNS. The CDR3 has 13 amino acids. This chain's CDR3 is CASSGGSSYEQYF. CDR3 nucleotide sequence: TGTGCCAGCAGTGGAGGGAGCTCCTACGAGCAGTACTTC.

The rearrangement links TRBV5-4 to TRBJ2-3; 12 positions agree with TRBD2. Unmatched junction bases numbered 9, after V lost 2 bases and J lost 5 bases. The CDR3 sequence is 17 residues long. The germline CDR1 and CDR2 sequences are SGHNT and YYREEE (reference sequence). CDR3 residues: CASSLPLAGGSLDTQYF. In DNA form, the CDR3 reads TGTGCCAGCAGCTTACCCCTAGCGGGAGGGTCTCTAGATACGCAGTATTTT. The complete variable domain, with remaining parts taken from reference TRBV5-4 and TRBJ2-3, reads ETGVTQSPTHLIKTRGQQVTLRCSSQSGHNTVSWYQQALGQGPQFIFQYYREEENGRGNFPPRFSGLQFPNYSSELNVNALELDDSALYLCASSLPLAGGSLDTQYFGPGTRLTVL.

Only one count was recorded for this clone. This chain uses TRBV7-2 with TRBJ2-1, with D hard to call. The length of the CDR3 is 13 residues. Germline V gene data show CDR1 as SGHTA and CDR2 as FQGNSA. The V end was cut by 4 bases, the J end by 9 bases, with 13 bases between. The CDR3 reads CASSSTSRGEQFF. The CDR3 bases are TGTGCCAGCAGCTCTACGTCCCGAGGTGAGCAGTTCTTC.

The CDR3 protein is CAWSRVGELFF. In nucleotides, the CDR3 is TGTGCCTGGAGTAGAGTCGGGGAGCTGTTTTTT. The chain combines TRBV30 with TRBJ2-2; no clear D. CDR1 is GTSNPN and CDR2 is SVGIG in the germline V gene (reference sequence). The CDR3 has 11 residues. V was pared by 2 bases and J by 7 bases, with 5 bases between.

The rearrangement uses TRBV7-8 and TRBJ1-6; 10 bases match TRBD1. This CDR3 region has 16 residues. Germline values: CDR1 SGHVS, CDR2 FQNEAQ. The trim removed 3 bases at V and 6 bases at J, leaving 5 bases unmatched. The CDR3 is CASSFKWTGGNSPLHF. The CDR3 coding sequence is TGTGCCAGCAGCTTCAAATGGACAGGGGGTAATTCACCCCTCCACTTT.

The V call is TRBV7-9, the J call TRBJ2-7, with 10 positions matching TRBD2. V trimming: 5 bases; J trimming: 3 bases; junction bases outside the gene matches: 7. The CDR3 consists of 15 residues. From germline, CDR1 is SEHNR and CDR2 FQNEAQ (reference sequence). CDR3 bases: TGTGCCAGCAGCCGCAATCTAGCGGGAGACTACGAGCAGTACTTC. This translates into CASSRNLAGDYEQYF. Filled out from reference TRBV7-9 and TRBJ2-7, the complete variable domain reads DTGVSQNPRHKITKRGQNVTFRCDPISEHNRLYWYRQTLGQGPEFLTYFQNEAQLEKSRLLSDRFSAERPKGSFSTLEIQRTEQGDSAMYLCASSRNLAGDYEQYFGPGTRLTVT.

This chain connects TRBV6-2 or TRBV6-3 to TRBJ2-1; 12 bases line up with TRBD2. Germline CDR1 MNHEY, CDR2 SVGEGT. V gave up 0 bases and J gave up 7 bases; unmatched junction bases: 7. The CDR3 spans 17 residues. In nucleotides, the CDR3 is TGTGCCAGCAGTTACTCGACTAGCGGGGGCTCCCCGAATGAGCAGTTCTTC. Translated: CASSYSTSGGSPNEQFF.

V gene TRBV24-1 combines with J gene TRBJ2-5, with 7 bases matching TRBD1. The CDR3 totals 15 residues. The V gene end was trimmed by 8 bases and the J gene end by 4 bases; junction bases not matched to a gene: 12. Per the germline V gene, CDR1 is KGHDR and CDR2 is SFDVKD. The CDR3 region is CATNYNRGSVETQYF. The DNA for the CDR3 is TGTGCCACCAATTATAACAGGGGTAGTGTAGAGACCCAGTACTTC.

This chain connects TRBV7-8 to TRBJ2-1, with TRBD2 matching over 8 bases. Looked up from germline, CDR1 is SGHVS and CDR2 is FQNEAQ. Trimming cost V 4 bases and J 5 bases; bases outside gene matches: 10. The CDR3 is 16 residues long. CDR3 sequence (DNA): TGTGCCAGCAGCTCGAGGGCAGCGGGGGTGAACAATGAGCAGTTCTTC. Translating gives CASSSRAAGVNNEQFF.